The entry below gives a single T cell receptor (beta chain) sequence along with its context. This sample is part of a study of T cell changes during pregnancy in multiple sclerosis. Germline lookup yields CDR1 SEHNR and CDR2 FQNEAQ (reference sequence). There are 14 residues in the CDR3. The germline V and J ends were trimmed by 3 bases and 6 bases, with 11 bases remaining between them. Assay: immunoSEQ multiplex PCR; the TCRdb copy retains only in-frame clones and omits some. The table records about 32,000 clones, about 91% of them present only once. J is TRBJ2-2 and V is TRBV7-9; the D gene is possibly TRBD1 (6 bases). The receptor was isolated from a female donor with multiple sclerosis, enrolled in a pregnancy study. Sequencing used CD8+ T cells from peripheral blood mononuclear cells, obtained in the second trimester of pregnancy. CDR3 sequence reads: CASSLKQGPGELFF. CDR3 in DNA: TGTGCCAGCAGCTTGAAACAGGGCCCCGGGGAGCTGTTTTTT.